This T cell receptor (beta chain) was found in a study of cytomegalovirus exposure and HLA in healthy donors. As regards this clone: The antigen remains undetermined.

Trimming took 2 bases from V and 10 from J, leaving 16 bases between them. The CDR3 has 14 residues. CDR1 and CDR2 from the germline V gene are LGHNT and FRNRAP. Study-level results: The CMV antigen specificity of a few CMV-associated chains was confirmed through in vitro analysis. Within the approximately 110 validation repertoires, first-cohort TCR clusters tended to co-occur, according to a later analysis. According to the study, 160 or so TCR beta chains were cytomegalovirus-associated.

TCRdb's copy holds only in-frame clones and misses some; the assay was immunoSEQ multiplex PCR. The data contain 100,000 to 150,000 clones, roughly 93% of them singletons. The sequence derives from a woman between 18 and 30 years old in good health and CMV-seronegative. Sequenced sample: PBMCs. The chain joins TRBV12-5 to TRBJ2-3, with a weak D call TRBD1 (5 bases). The CDR3 sequence is CASGLLSGPRAQYF. In nucleotides, the CDR3 is TGTGCTAGTGGTTTGCTATCAGGGCCTCGGGCGCAGTATTTT.